These T cell receptor beta chains were read from a single sample in a study of cytomegalovirus exposure and HLA in healthy donors. The method was immunoSEQ multiplex PCR; TCRdb's version includes in-frame clones alone and lacks a portion of them. Of about 250,000 clones in the sample, 87% were seen once. Sequenced material: PBMCs. These receptors all come from a man aged 18-30 years in good health and CMV-seronegative. CDR3s include the opening cysteine and the closing phenylalanine or tryptophan. D genes are given only for firm matches. Clone size, where shown, is once, few, many, or a class for clones that have expanded.

TRBJ2-3 | once | NA | TRBV4-2 | CASRGSTDTQYF | TGTGCCAGCAGGGGCAGCACAGATACGCAGTATTTT
TRBJ2-7 | NA | NA | TRBV19 | CASSYGGRNEQYF | TGTGCCAGTAGTTACGGGGGGCGAAACGAGCAGTACTTC
TRBJ1-2 | NA | NA | TRBV5-4 | CASKTGGSTLDYGYTF | TGTGCCAGCAAAACAGGTGGAAGCACCCTGGACTATGGCTACACCTTC
TRBJ1-2 | NA | NA | TRBV30 | CATQENYGYTF | TGTGCCACACAGGAAAACTATGGCTACACCTTC
TRBJ2-2 | NA | NA | TRBV27 | CASSLEAGELFF | TGTGCCAGCAGCCTCGAGGCCGGGGAGCTGTTTTTT
TRBJ1-3 | NA | NA | TRBV9 | CASSALQGAGNTIYF | TGTGCCAGCAGCGCACTACAGGGTGCTGGAAACACCATATATTTT
TRBJ1-1 | NA | NA | TRBV29-1 | CSVEVLQGRGTEAFF | TGCAGCGTTGAAGTCCTACAGGGAAGGGGTACTGAAGCTTTCTTT
TRBJ1-1 | NA | NA | TRBV29-1 | CSVSGPLDTEAFF | TGCAGCGTTAGCGGGCCGCTGGACACTGAAGCTTTCTTT
TRBJ2-7 | many | TRBD2 | TRBV29-1 | CSVVPGLAGIYEQYF | TGCAGCGTAGTGCCAGGACTAGCGGGGATCTACGAGCAGTACTTC
TRBJ1-5 | NA | TRBD1 | TRBV5-1 | CASSLGGTDANQPQHF | TGCGCCAGCAGCTTGGGAGGGACAGACGCTAATCAGCCCCAGCATTTT